This T cell receptor beta chain came from a study of T cell repertoires in cytomegalovirus infection. Turning to the study itself: Indications came from public TCR beta signatures; they pointed to CMV infection and to a matching HLA type. Findings and limits, study-wide: Across the ex vivo response, the dominant clonotypes were HLA-C-restricted CMV-specific TCR beta clonotypes.

A single record per CDR3 protein comes from TCRdb applying MiXCR to the reads. The repertoire holds roughly 280,000 distinct CDR3 sequences, roughly an eighth seen once, with 8.5% to 10% in the top ten. On this clonotype: Antigen specificity is unknown.

CDR1 LGHNA and CDR2 YSLEER come from the germline V gene. Losses at the gene ends were 0 bases for V and 8 bases for J; bases not matched to a gene: 13. The CDR3 contains 17 residues. The chain recombines TRBV4-3 with TRBJ2-1, with TRBD2 matching over 7 bases. The source material was PBMCs. The clonotype comes from a human donor in good health (CMV status not recorded). Some clones in this sample may be carry-over from other donors' samples. The CDR3 DNA reads as TGCGCCAGCAGCCAAGAACGGTGGATGCGCGGGAGCGATGAGCAGTTCTTC. As protein: CASSQERWMRGSDEQFF.